This note documents a single T cell receptor (beta chain) sequence. The antigen remains undetermined. Assay: immunoSEQ multiplex PCR; the TCRdb copy retains only in-frame clones and omits some. The sample has fewer than 130,000 clones; over 90% are singletons. This record comes from a study of T cell responses to AZD1222 COVID-19 vaccine. Study results and caveats: Seropositive AZD1222 recipients at baseline numbered only 5 or 6. When two AZD1222 doses had been given, Spike-specific TCR breadth and depth rose. Per reports, nearly half of all spike-specific TCRs target regions that are unmutated in variants. Mapped onto spike, vaccine-associated CD4 TCRs spanned it and were dominant at 160-218 and 743-854.

Germline CDR1 KGHDR, CDR2 SFDVKD. The CDR3 runs 12 residues. Trimming removed 9 bases at V and 8 bases at J, with 13 bases between. The clonotype originates from an adult who received the AZD1222 COVID-19 vaccine. The chain uses TRBV24-1 and TRBJ1-5; a possible D gene is TRBD1 (6 bases). This specimen consisted of peripheral blood, obtained 28 days after the second AZD1222 dose. CDR3 in DNA: TGTGCCACCTCGGACAGCAGGGAGCCCCAGCATTTT. Translating gives CATSDSREPQHF.